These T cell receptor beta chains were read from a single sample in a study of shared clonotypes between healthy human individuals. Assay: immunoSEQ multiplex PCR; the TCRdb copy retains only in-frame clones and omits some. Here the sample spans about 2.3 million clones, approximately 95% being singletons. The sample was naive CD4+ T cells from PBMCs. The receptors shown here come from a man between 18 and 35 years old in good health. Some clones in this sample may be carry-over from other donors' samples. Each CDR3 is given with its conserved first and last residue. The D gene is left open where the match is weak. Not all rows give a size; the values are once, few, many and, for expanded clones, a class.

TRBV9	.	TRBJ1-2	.	TGTGCCAGCAGCGTAGAACCTCAGAGGGCTGGTTATGGCTACACCTTC	CASSVEPQRAGYGYTF
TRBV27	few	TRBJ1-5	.	TGTGCCAGCAGTACGTGGACCGGGAAGCCCCAGCATTTT	CASSTWTGKPQHF
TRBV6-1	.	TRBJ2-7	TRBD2	TGTGCCAGCAGTGAAGGGGGTAGCGGGTACGAGCAGTACTTC	CASSEGGSGYEQYF
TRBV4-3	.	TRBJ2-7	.	TGCGCCAGCAGCCAAGATTCGGCGGGATACGAGCAGTACTTC	CASSQDSAGYEQYF
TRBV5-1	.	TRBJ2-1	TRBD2	TGCGCCAGCAGCTTCTACACCGGGACTAGCGGACCTGGGAATGAGCAGTTCTTC	CASSFYTGTSGPGNEQFF
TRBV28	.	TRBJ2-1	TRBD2	TGTGCCAGCAGGACTAGCGGGAGGATTGAGCAGTTCTTC	CASRTSGRIEQFF
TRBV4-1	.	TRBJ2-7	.	TGCGCCAGCAGCCGGTCCATGGGGGCCTCCTCCTACGAGCAGTACTTC	CASSRSMGASSYEQYF
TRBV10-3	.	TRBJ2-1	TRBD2	TGTGCCATCACCCGACTAGCGGGTTTGAACGAGCAGTTCTTC	CAITRLAGLNEQFF
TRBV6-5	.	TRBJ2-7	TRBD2	TGTGCCAGCAGCTTGACTAGCGGGAGTTTGTACGAGCAGTACTTC	CASSLTSGSLYEQYF
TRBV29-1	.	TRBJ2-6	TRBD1	TGCAGCGTAGGGACAGGGCCCGAAGTCCTGACTTTC	CSVGTGPEVLTF
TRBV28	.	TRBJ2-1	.	TGTGCCAGCAGTTTATCCCAGGGAATATACAATGAGCAGTTCTTC	CASSLSQGIYNEQFF
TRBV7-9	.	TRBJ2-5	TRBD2	TGTGCCAGCAGGACCCCACGGGAGGAGCAGTACTTC	CASRTPREEQYF
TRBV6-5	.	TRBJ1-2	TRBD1	TGTGCCAGCAGATCGGACAGGGCCTACTATGGCTACACCTTC	CASRSDRAYYGYTF
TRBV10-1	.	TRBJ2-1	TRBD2	TGCGCCAGCAGTGAGTTAACGGGAGGGTACAATGAGCAGTTCTTC	CASSELTGGYNEQFF
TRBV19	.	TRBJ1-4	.	TGTGCCAGTAGCCCGGGGCGGTATAATGAAAAACTGTTTTTT	CASSPGRYNEKLFF
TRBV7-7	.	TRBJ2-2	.	TGTGCCAGCAGCCCGTTGGGGAACACCGGGGAGCTGTTTTTT	CASSPLGNTGELFF
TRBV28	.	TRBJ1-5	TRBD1	TGTGCCAGCAGTTACAGGGGGCAGGGTCAGCCCCAGCATTTT	CASSYRGQGQPQHF
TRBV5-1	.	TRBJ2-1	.	TGCGCCAGCACCCCGACAGCGAGCTCCTACAATGAGCAGTTCTTC	CASTPTASSYNEQFF
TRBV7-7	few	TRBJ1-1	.	TGTGCCAGCAGCTCGGGGGAAGACACTGAAGCTTTCTTT	CASSSGEDTEAFF
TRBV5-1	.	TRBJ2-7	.	TGCGCCAGCAGCCTGGCAACCAGGCAAGTCTACGAGCAGTACTTC	CASSLATRQVYEQYF
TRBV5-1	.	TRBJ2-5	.	TGCGCCAGCAGCTTGAACGCCGGGGCGCAAGAGACCCAGTACTTC	CASSLNAGAQETQYF
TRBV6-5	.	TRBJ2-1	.	TGTGCCAGCAGTTACTCGCGGGGCTACAATGAGCAGTTCTTC	CASSYSRGYNEQFF
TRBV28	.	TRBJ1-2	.	TGTGCCAGCAGTCGGGACACATATGGCTACACCTTC	CASSRDTYGYTF
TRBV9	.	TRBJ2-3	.	TGTGCCAGCAGCGGAGATACCAGGGTCAAGGATACGCAGTATTTT	CASSGDTRVKDTQYF
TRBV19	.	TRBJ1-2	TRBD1	TGTGCCAGTAGTCAACAGGGGACGGGTTACTATGGCTACACCTTC	CASSQQGTGYYGYTF
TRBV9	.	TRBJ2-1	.	TGTGCCAGCAGCGTGACAGATTACAATGAGCAGTTCTTC	CASSVTDYNEQFF
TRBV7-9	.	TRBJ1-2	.	TGTGCCAGCAGCTTGACAGTTTATGGCTACACCTTC	CASSLTVYGYTF
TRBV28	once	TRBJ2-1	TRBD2	TGTGCCAGCAGTTTATGGGCTAGCGGGCAACACAATGAGCAGTTCTTC	CASSLWASGQHNEQFF
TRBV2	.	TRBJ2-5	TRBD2	TGTGCCAGCAAGGGACTAGCGGGAGGGGTAGGAGAGACCCAGTACTTC	CASKGLAGGVGETQYF
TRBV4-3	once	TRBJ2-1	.	TGCGCCAGCAGCCTACTAACAGGGAGTGAGCAGTTCTTC	CASSLLTGSEQFF
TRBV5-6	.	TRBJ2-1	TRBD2	TGTGCCAGCAGCTTGCAGCCTAGCGGATACAATGAGCAGTTCTTC	CASSLQPSGYNEQFF
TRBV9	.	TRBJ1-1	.	TGTGCCAGCAGCCCTTTAGGAGGGGGTCTAGGGGGAGGAGCTTTCTTT	CASSPLGGGLGGGAFF
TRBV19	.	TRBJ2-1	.	TGTGCCAGTAGTAATCCGGGACGAGAGAATGAGCAGTTCTTC	CASSNPGRENEQFF
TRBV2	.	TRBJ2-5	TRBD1	TGTGCCAGCAGGTGGGACAGACAAGAGACCCAGTACTTC	CASRWDRQETQYF
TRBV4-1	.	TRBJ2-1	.	TGCGCCAGCAGCCAAGCCTTTGCGGAGTACTACAATGAGCAGTTCTTC	CASSQAFAEYYNEQFF
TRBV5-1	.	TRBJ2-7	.	TGCGCCAGCGGAAAGTTCAGGAGATCCTACGAGCAGTACTTC	CASGKFRRSYEQYF
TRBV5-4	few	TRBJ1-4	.	TGTGCCAGCAGCTTCGTTGGGAATGAAAAACTGTTTTTT	CASSFVGNEKLFF
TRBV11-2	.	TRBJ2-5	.	TGTGCCAGCAGCTTAGATCTAGTCGGCGTAAGAAGGGAGACCCAGTACTTC	CASSLDLVGVRRETQYF
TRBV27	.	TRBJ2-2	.	TGTGCCAGCAGTTTGGGTCAGAACACCGGGGAGCTGTTTTTT	CASSLGQNTGELFF
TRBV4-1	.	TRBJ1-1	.	TGCGCCAGCAGCCGGACGAGAGGGACTGAAGCTTTCTTT	CASSRTRGTEAFF
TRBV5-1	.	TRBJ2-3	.	TGCGCCAGCAGGGCGGCGCTCACAAAGGCCGCTTTCCGGCAGTATTTT	CASRAALTKAAFRQYF
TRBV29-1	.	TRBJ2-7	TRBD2	TGCAGCGGCCGACAGGGACTAGCATACGAGCAGTACTTC	CSGRQGLAYEQYF
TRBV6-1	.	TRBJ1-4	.	TGTGCCAGCAGTCAATATCGGACACCGAACGAAAAACTGTTTTTT	CASSQYRTPNEKLFF
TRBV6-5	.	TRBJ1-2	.	TGTGCCAGCAGTTACTCTCTCTGGGGAAAAGACGGCTACACCTTC	CASSYSLWGKDGYTF
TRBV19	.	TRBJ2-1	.	TGTGCCAGTGGGGGCCGGGGGAGCTCCTACAATGAGCAGTTCTTC	CASGGRGSSYNEQFF
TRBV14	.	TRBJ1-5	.	TGTGCCAGCAGCCAGGATTTGGGGCAGCCCCAGCATTTT	CASSQDLGQPQHF
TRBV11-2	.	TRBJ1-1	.	TGTGCCAGCAGCTACCCCAGGGCTGGGAACACTGAGGCTTTCTTT	CASSYPRAGNTEAFF
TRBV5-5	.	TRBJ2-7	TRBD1	TGTGCCAGCGCCTTGGGACAGGGTTTATACGAGCAGTACTTC	CASALGQGLYEQYF
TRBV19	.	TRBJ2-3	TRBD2	TGTGCCAGTAGTATTGTTGCGGGAGGGCCCACAGATACGCAGTATTTT	CASSIVAGGPTDTQYF
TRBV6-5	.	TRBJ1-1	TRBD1	TGTGCCAGCAGTGAGACAGGGGGTAAGACTGAAGCTTTCTTT	CASSETGGKTEAFF
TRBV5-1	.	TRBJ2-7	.	TGCGCCAGCAGCTTGGAACGGGGACGCGAGCAGTACTTC	CASSLERGREQYF
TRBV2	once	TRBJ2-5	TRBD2	TGTGCCAGCAGTGACGCGGGGCGTTCTAGCGGGAGTGAGGAGACCCAGTACTTC	CASSDAGRSSGSEETQYF
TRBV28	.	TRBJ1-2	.	TGTGCCAGCAGTTTGGTACAGAGGGACTATGGCTACACCTTC	CASSLVQRDYGYTF
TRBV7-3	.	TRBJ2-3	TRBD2	TGTGCCAGCAGCTCCACGGGAGGCGGTGATACGCAGTATTTT	CASSSTGGGDTQYF
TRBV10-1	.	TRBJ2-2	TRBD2	TGCGCCAGCGGGGGACTAGCGGGAGTAGGGGAGCTGTTTTTT	CASGGLAGVGELFF
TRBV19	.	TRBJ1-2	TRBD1	TGTGCCAGTAGTATCGGACGGACAGGGGGCTTTTATGGCTACACCTTC	CASSIGRTGGFYGYTF
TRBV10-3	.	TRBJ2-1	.	TGTGCCATCAGGGCGGACGGTGAGCAGTTCTTC	CAIRADGEQFF
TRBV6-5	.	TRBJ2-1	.	TGTGCCAGCAGTTTCAGGGGCAATGAGCAGTTCTTC	CASSFRGNEQFF
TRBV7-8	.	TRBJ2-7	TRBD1	TGTGCCAGCAGCTTTTCGACAGGGCCCAGCGAGCAGTACTTC	CASSFSTGPSEQYF